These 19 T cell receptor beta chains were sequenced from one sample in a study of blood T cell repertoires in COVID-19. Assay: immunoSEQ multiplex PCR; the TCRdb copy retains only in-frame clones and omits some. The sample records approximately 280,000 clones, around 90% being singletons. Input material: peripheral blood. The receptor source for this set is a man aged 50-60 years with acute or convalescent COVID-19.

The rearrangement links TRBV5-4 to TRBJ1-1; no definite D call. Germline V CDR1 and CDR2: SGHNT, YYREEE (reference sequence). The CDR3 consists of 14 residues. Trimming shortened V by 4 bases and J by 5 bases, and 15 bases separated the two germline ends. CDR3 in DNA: TGTGCCAGCAGCGTGGAGGGAGAGAAGACTGAAGCTTTCTTT. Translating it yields CASSVEGEKTEAFF.

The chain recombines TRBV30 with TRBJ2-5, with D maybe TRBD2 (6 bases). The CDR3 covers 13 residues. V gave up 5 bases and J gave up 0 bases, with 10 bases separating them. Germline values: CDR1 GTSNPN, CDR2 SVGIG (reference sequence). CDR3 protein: CAWGGEYQETQYF. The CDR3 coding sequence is TGTGCCTGGGGCGGGGAGTACCAAGAGACCCAGTACTTC.

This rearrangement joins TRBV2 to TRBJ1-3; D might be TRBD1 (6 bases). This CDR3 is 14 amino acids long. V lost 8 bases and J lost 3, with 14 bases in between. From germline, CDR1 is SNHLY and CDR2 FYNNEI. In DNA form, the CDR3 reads TGTGCCAGCGGACGGACAGCATTTGGAAACACCATATATTTT. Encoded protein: CASGRTAFGNTIYF. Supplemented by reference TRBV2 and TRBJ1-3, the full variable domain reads EPEVTQTPSHQVTQMGQEVILRCVPISNHLYFYWYRQILGQKVEFLVSFYNNEISEKSEIFDDQFSVERPDGSNFTLKIRSTKLEDSAMYFCASGRTAFGNTIYFGEGSWLTVV.

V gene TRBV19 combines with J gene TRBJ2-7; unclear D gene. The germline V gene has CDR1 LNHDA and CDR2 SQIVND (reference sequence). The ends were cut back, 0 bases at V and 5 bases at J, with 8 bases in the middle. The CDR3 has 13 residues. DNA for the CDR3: TGTGCCAGTAGTATAGAGGGCGCTCACGAGCAGTACTTC. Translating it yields CASSIEGAHEQYF.

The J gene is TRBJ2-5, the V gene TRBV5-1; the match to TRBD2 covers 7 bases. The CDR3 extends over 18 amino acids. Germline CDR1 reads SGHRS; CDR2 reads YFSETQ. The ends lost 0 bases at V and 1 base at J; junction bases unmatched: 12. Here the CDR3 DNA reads TGCGCCAGCAGCTTGGCACTAGCGAACACACCACTCCAAGAGACCCAGTACTTC. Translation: CASSLALANTPLQETQYF.

The DNA of the CDR3 is TGTGCCTGGCGAAGGGGACAGGAAAACTATGGCTACACCTTC. Its protein product is CAWRRGQENYGYTF. This chain connects TRBV30 to TRBJ1-2; 8 bases map to TRBD1. V lost 5 bases to trimming and J lost 2 bases; unmatched junction nucleotides: 7. This CDR3 spans 14 amino acids. Germline CDR1 and CDR2: GTSNPN and SVGIG (reference sequence).

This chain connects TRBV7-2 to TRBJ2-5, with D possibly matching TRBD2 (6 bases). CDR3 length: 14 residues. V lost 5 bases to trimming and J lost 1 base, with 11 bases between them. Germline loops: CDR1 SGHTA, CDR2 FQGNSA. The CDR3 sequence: CASSPMGGQETQYF. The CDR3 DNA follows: TGTGCCAGCAGCCCGATGGGGGGCCAAGAGACCCAGTACTTC.

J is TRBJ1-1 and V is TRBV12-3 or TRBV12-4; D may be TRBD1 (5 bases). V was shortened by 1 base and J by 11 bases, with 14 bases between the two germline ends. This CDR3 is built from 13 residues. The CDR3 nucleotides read TGTGCCAGCAGTTTAGGGAAGGGGCATGGCGCTTTCTTT. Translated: CASSLGKGHGAFF.

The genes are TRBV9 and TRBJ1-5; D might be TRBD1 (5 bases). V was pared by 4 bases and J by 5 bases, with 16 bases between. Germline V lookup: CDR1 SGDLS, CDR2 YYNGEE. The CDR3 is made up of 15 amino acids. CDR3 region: CASSWDGGLDQPQHF. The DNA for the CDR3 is TGTGCCAGCAGCTGGGACGGGGGGTTGGATCAGCCCCAGCATTTT.

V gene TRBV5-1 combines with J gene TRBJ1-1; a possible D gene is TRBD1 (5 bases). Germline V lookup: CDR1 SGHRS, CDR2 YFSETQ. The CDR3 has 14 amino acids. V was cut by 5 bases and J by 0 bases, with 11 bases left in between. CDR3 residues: CASSPGHVNTEAFF. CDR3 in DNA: TGCGCCAGCAGTCCAGGACACGTGAACACTGAAGCTTTCTTT.

The CDR3 DNA reads TGCGCCAGCGGTCCCGACACCTTTAACTATGGCTACACCTTC. The encoded protein is CASGPDTFNYGYTF. The chain carries TRBV5-1 and TRBJ1-2; D uncertain. V was pared by 7 bases and J by 1 base, with 14 bases between. Germline V lookup: CDR1 SGHRS, CDR2 YFSETQ. This CDR3 contains 14 residues.

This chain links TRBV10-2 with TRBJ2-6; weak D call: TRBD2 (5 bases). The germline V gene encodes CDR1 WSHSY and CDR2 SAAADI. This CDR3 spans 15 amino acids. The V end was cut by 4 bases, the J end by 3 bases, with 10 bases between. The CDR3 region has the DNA TGCGCCAGCAGTGCTACGAGCGGTGGGGCCAACGTCCTGACTTTC. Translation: CASSATSGGANVLTF.

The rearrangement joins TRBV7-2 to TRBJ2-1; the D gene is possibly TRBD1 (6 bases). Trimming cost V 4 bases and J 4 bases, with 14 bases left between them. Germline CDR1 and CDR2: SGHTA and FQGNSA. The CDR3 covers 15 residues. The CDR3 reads CASSSPGVLYNEQFF. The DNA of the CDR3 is TGTGCCAGCAGCTCCCCAGGGGTTCTTTACAATGAGCAGTTCTTC.

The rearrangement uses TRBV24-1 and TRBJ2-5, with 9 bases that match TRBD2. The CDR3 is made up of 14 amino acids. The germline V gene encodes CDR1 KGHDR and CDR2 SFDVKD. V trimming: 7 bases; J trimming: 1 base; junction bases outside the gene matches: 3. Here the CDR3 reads CATSAGGFQETQYF. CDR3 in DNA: TGTGCCACCAGCGCGGGGGGGTTCCAAGAGACCCAGTACTTC.

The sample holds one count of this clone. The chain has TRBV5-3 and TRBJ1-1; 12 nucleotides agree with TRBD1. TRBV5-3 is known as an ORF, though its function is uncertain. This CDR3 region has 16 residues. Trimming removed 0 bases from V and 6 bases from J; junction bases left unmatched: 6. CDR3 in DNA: TGTGCCAGAAGCTTGGGACCGGGACAGGGGGCCGCTGAAGCTTTCTTT. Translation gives CARSLGPGQGAAEAFF.

CDR3 region: CASSNSGNYGYTF. CDR3 sequence (DNA): TGTGCCAGCAGCAACTCCGGGAACTATGGCTACACCTTC. The V call is TRBV21-1, the J call TRBJ1-2. TRBV21-1 is a listed pseudogene. The CDR3 is made up of 13 amino acids.

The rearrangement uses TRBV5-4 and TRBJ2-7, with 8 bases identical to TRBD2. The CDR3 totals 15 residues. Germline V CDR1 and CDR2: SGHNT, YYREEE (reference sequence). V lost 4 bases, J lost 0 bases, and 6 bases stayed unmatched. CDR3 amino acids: CASSPERGSSYEQYF. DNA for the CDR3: TGTGCCAGCAGCCCTGAGCGGGGGAGCTCCTACGAGCAGTACTTC. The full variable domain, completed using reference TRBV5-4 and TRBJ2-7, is ETGVTQSPTHLIKTRGQQVTLRCSSQSGHNTVSWYQQALGQGPQFIFQYYREEENGRGNFPPRFSGLQFPNYSSELNVNALELDDSALYLCASSPERGSSYEQYFGPGTRLTVT.

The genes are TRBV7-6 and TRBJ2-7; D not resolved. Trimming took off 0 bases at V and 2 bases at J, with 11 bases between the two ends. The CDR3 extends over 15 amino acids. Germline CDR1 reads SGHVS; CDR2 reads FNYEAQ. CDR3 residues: CASSLARFSTYEQYF. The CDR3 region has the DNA TGTGCCAGCAGCTTAGCGCGGTTTTCCACCTACGAGCAGTACTTC.

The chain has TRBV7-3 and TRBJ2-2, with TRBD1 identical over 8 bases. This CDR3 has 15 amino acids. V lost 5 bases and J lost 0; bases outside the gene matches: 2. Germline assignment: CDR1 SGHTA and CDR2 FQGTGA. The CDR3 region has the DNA TGTGCCAGCAGCCAGGGGGCGACGAACACCGGGGAGCTGTTTTTT. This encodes CASSQGATNTGELFF.